The text below deals with one T cell receptor beta chain. This record comes from a study of cytomegalovirus exposure and HLA in healthy donors. PCR involved 60 Vbeta and 13 Jbeta primers. Only in-frame clones appear in the TCRdb table, and some are missing; sequencing was by immunoSEQ multiplex PCR. In the table there are roughly 230,000 clones, about nine tenths of which are singletons. Germline-derived CDR1 and CDR2 are SGHAT and FQNNGV. V trimming: 5 bases; J trimming: 5 bases; junction bases outside the gene matches: 12. This CDR3 comprises 16 residues. This cohort consisted of healthy bone marrow donors.

This clonotype was obtained from a girl aged 2-9 years in good health and CMV-seronegative. Sequenced input: PBMCs. This sequence joins TRBV11-2 and TRBJ2-5; 9 bases fit TRBD2. CDR3 region: CASSPDLRGGLETQYF. DNA of the CDR3: TGTGCCAGCAGCCCCGACTTGCGGGGGGGCCTCGAGACCCAGTACTTC.